This TCR beta chain was retrieved from a study of T-cell reconstitution after alpha-beta-depleted transplantation in children (dated by TCRdb to about 2016). About the study as a whole: Using TCR repertoire profiling, the study followed T-cell immune reconstitution in a quantitative way in children after TCRalphabeta/CD19-depleted allogeneic hematopoietic cell transplantation.

Receptors were amplified or captured by PCR. Sequenced on an Illumina HiSeq 2500. TCR libraries were prepared with molecular barcoding, using unique molecular identifiers to normalize TCRbeta repertoire quantification. Using fastp trimming at Q25 and MiXCR clonotype assembly, TCRdb reanalyzed the public sequencing data and kept in-frame beta chains. For every CDR3 protein sequence, its rows merge into one entry that carries the most common genes and DNA. This sample comprises hundreds of thousands of distinct CDR3 sequences, 16% of them detected only once. Approximately 1% of the sample is held by the ten biggest clonotypes. Of note for this clonotype: Its antigen remains unidentified. No base qualities exist here, and no much larger clone lies one base off it.

The CDR3 measures 14 amino acids from cysteine to phenylalanine. Only CDR3 DNA remains: 42 bases, in frame from the first base. The junction shows trimming of 3 bases on V and 2 bases on J, plus 11 bases between the germline ends. For CDR1 and CDR2, the germline V gene lists MGHDK and SYGVNS. The chain was built from TRBV25-1 and TRBJ2-7, with the D gene not clear enough to name. The sequencing here drew on PBMCs from the stem cell graft donor, taken from the stem cell graft. The clonotype originates from a human donor who donated a stem cell graft to a child with acute myeloid leukemia. The CDR3 reads CASSDALETYEQYF. The sequenced DNA is TGTGCCAGCAGTGATGCCCTGGAGACCTACGAGCAGTACTTC.